This note documents a single T cell receptor beta chain sequence. This sample was taken from a study of control samples from healthy donors and cancer patients. The V gene's germline CDR1 is WNHNN and CDR2 SYGVQD (reference sequence). After removal of 0 bases from V and 2 bases from J, the junction contained 4 bases not matched to a gene. This CDR3 has 15 amino acids. Using immunoSEQ multiplex PCR, the repertoire was profiled, and TCRdb retains in-frame clones only, with some absent. The repertoire holds 130,000 to 150,000 clones, with more than 90% as singletons. This TCR was sampled from a man aged 25-45 years in good health. The sample comprised blood. The rearrangement uses TRBV10-1 and TRBJ2-7, with TRBD1 matching 7 bases. The CDR3 DNA is TGCGCCAGCAGTGAGTCTATTGGGACAGCCTACGAGCAGTACTTC. It encodes CASSESIGTAYEQYF.